Following are 18 T cell receptor beta chains from one sample sequenced in a study of blood T cell repertoires in COVID-19 (dated by TCRdb to 2020 to 2021). The library was made by the immunoSEQ multiplex PCR assay. Sourced from immuneACCESS, this table was stored by TCRdb with only in-frame sequences that have V and J called. A share of the clones is absent; for the studies checked, an unresolved V gene accounts for under half, and the remainder has no known explanation. The sample table records fewer than 150,000 clones; 80% to 85% of these occur just once. The ten largest clonotypes hold less than 5% of the sample. Input material: peripheral blood. The source is a woman older than 75 with acute or convalescent COVID-19.

This clone was seen a handful of times. The chain couples TRBV6-1 to TRBJ1-2; 8 bases are a match to TRBD1. The V gene's germline CDR1 is MNHNS and CDR2 SASEGT. The CDR3 length is 16 residues. V trimming: 0 bases; J trimming: 5 bases; junction bases outside the gene matches: 8. CDR3 sequence (DNA): TGTGCCAGCAGTGAAGCAAGACAGGGGCGGAAATATGGCTACACCTTC. The encoded protein is CASSEARQGRKYGYTF.

The chain combines TRBV18 with TRBJ2-7, with TRBD2 as a possible D gene (6 bases). Germline CDR1 KGHSH, CDR2 LQKENI. V was clipped by 5 bases and J by 5 bases, with 10 bases between them. The CDR3 is 12 amino acids. CDR3 protein: CASSSRGDEQYF. The CDR3, as DNA: TGTGCCAGCTCATCACGCGGGGACGAGCAGTACTTC. Complete variable domain (other parts from reference TRBV18 and TRBJ2-7): NAGVMQNPRHLVRRRGQEARLRCSPMKGHSHVYWYRQLPEEGLKFMVYLQKENIIDESGMPKERFSAEFPKEGPSILRIQQVVRGDSAAYFCASSSRGDEQYFGPGTRLTVT.

The chain combines TRBV7-9 with TRBJ2-7, with 8 bases lining up with TRBD1. From germline, CDR1 is SEHNR and CDR2 FQNEAQ (reference sequence). The junction had 3 bases not matched to a gene; V was cut back by 5 bases and J by 6 bases. This CDR3 spans 12 amino acids. The CDR3, as DNA: TGTGCCAGCAGCCCCACAGGGGGCGAGCAGTACTTC. Amino acids: CASSPTGGEQYF.

This chain connects TRBV6-5 to TRBJ2-1; 11 positions match TRBD1. This CDR3 has 15 residues. V trimming: 6 bases; J trimming: 8 bases; junction bases outside the gene matches: 9. The germline gives CDR1 MNHEY, CDR2 SVGAGI. The DNA of the CDR3 is TGTGCCAGCAGAAGAGCGGGACAGGGGGTAGATGAGCAGTTCTTC. Translation gives CASRRAGQGVDEQFF.

This clone has only a few counts. The chain combines TRBV7-9 with TRBJ2-1, with no clear D. In germline, CDR1 is SEHNR, CDR2 FQNEAQ (reference sequence). V dropped 6 bases and J dropped 6 bases, with 12 bases sitting between them. This CDR3 is built from 13 residues. CDR3 coding DNA: TGTGCCAGCAGTTCTATGAGTCTCAATGAGCAGTTCTTC. This codes for CASSSMSLNEQFF.

V and J are TRBV12-3 or TRBV12-4 and TRBJ2-3, with D tentatively TRBD1 (5 bases). The CDR3 covers 11 residues. Trimming left V 5 bases short and J 6 bases short, with 6 bases between. The CDR3, as DNA: TGTGCCAGCAGTCCAGGGGATACGCAGTATTTT. Its translation: CASSPGDTQYF.

The chain carries TRBV5-4 and TRBJ2-2; 14 bases fit TRBD2. This CDR3 has 16 residues. Germline CDR1 SGHNT, CDR2 YYREEE (reference sequence). Trimming removed 3 bases from V and 3 bases from J; junction bases left unmatched: 1. CDR3 nucleotides: TGTGCCAGCAGCTGGGGACTAGCGGGAGACACCGGGGAGCTGTTTTTT. This encodes CASSWGLAGDTGELFF.

The V gene is TRBV7-8, the J gene TRBJ2-2; D may be TRBD2 (6 bases). V was cut by 3 bases and J by 1 base, with 15 bases left in between. The CDR3 sequence is 17 residues long. Germline V gene lookup returns CDR1 SGHVS and CDR2 FQNEAQ. The CDR3 loop is CASSLVGTGVNTGELFF. CDR3 DNA: TGTGCCAGCAGCTTGGTAGGGACGGGGGTGAACACCGGGGAGCTGTTTTTT.

The chain combines TRBV7-9 with TRBJ2-7; 8 nucleotides match TRBD1. The J segment lost 1 base and the V segment lost 2 bases, leaving 1 base of the junction unmatched. The germline V gene encodes CDR1 SEHNR and CDR2 FQNEAQ (reference sequence). The CDR3 totals 14 residues. The CDR3 coding sequence is TGTGCCAGCAGCTTACAGGGGGCTTCCTACGAGCAGTACTTC. Encoded protein: CASSLQGASYEQYF.

V usage is TRBV7-9 and J usage is TRBJ2-1; TRBD2 agrees at 10 bases. This CDR3 has 17 amino acids. V shed 4 bases and J 6 bases; nucleotides not matched to a gene: 12. Per the germline V gene, CDR1 is SEHNR and CDR2 is FQNEAQ (reference sequence). The CDR3 spells CASSSPLSGRGFNEQFF. The CDR3 DNA sequence: TGTGCCAGCAGCTCCCCTTTGAGCGGGAGGGGGTTCAATGAGCAGTTCTTC.

V and J are TRBV7-2 and TRBJ1-6, with D uncertain. This CDR3 is 14 amino acids long. V lost 4 bases, J lost 9 bases, and 13 bases lay in between. Germline V lookup: CDR1 SGHTA, CDR2 FQGNSA. The CDR3 DNA follows: TGTGCCAGCAGCTCCCAGGCCCAGTTTTCACCCCTCCACTTT. This translates into CASSSQAQFSPLHF. Supplemented by reference TRBV7-2 and TRBJ1-6, the full variable domain reads GAGVSQSPSNKVTEKGKDVELRCDPISGHTALYWYRQSLGQGLEFLIYFQGNSAPDKSGLPSDRFSAERTGGSVSTLTIQRTQQEDSAVYLCASSSQAQFSPLHFGNGTRLTVT.

The V call is TRBV6-1, the J call TRBJ2-5; 7 positions match TRBD2. Germline CDR1 reads MNHNS; CDR2 reads SASEGT. The CDR3 loop spans 17 amino acids. The J segment lost 2 bases and the V segment lost 2 bases, leaving 11 bases of the junction unmatched. The CDR3 DNA reads TGTGCCAGCAGTGAAATGGCGGTGTGGCGGGGGCAAGAGACCCAGTACTTC. Translation: CASSEMAVWRGQETQYF.

This clone was seen a handful of times. This chain joins TRBV5-1 and TRBJ1-2, with TRBD1 matching 7 bases. Losses at the gene ends were 4 bases for V and 3 bases for J; bases not matched to a gene: 9. CDR3 length: 15 amino acids. Germline-derived CDR1 and CDR2 are SGHRS and YFSETQ. The chain's CDR3 is CASSPLPGQDYGYTF. CDR3 bases: TGCGCCAGCAGCCCCCTTCCCGGACAGGACTATGGCTACACCTTC. The complete variable domain, with remaining parts taken from reference TRBV5-1 and TRBJ1-2, reads KAGVTQTPRYLIKTRGQQVTLSCSPISGHRSVSWYQQTPGQGLQFLFEYFSETQRNKGNFPGRFSGRQFSNSRSEMNVSTLELGDSALYLCASSPLPGQDYGYTFGSGTRLTVV.

The V and J genes are TRBV7-9 and TRBJ1-6; no clear D. The germline V gene has CDR1 SEHNR and CDR2 FQNEAQ (reference sequence). V was clipped by 4 bases and J by 7 bases, with 20 bases between them. The CDR3 has 17 residues. The CDR3 nucleotides read TGTGCCAGCAGCTCCCGTTCCGACGCTCCGGGAAATTCACCCCTCCACTTT. Translation: CASSSRSDAPGNSPLHF.

The chain employs TRBV6-2 or TRBV6-3 and TRBJ2-4; TRBD2 agrees at 7 bases. V was clipped by 4 bases and J by 0 bases; unmatched bases: 9. This CDR3 has 17 residues. The germline gives CDR1 MNHEY, CDR2 SVGEGT. In nucleotides, the CDR3 is TGTGCCAGCAGTTCCCATAGTGCGGGGGTAGCCAAAAACATTCAGTACTTC. Translated, it gives CASSSHSAGVAKNIQYF.

V and J are TRBV4-1 and TRBJ2-1; TRBD2 matches 7 bases. J gave up 5 bases and V 3 bases, and 22 bases lay outside the gene matches. Germline values: CDR1 MGHRA, CDR2 YSYEKL. The CDR3 totals 20 residues. The CDR3 region is CASSQGYRLIRTRPNNEQFF. DNA for the CDR3: TGCGCCAGCAGCCAGGGGTACCGCCTCATCAGGACTAGGCCCAACAATGAGCAGTTCTTC.

The chain is built from TRBV2 and TRBJ2-2; 10 nucleotides match TRBD1. V dropped 8 bases and J dropped 1; count of bases not matched to a gene: 7. The germline V gene has CDR1 SNHLY and CDR2 FYNNEI. The CDR3 extends over 16 amino acids. The CDR3 sequence is CASLYGTGENTGELFF. The CDR3 DNA sequence: TGTGCCAGCCTATACGGGACAGGGGAGAACACCGGGGAGCTGTTTTTT.

The chain recombines TRBV5-1 with TRBJ2-1; 8 bases match TRBD2. The CDR3 sequence is 20 residues long. V was pared by 4 bases and J by 0 bases, with 18 bases of the junction left unmatched. Per germline, CDR1 SGHRS and CDR2 YFSETQ. Written as DNA, the CDR3 is TGCGCCAGCAGCACAGAGGGGACTAGGAGGGGGTGGAGCTCCTACAATGAGCAGTTCTTC. It specifies CASSTEGTRRGWSSYNEQFF.